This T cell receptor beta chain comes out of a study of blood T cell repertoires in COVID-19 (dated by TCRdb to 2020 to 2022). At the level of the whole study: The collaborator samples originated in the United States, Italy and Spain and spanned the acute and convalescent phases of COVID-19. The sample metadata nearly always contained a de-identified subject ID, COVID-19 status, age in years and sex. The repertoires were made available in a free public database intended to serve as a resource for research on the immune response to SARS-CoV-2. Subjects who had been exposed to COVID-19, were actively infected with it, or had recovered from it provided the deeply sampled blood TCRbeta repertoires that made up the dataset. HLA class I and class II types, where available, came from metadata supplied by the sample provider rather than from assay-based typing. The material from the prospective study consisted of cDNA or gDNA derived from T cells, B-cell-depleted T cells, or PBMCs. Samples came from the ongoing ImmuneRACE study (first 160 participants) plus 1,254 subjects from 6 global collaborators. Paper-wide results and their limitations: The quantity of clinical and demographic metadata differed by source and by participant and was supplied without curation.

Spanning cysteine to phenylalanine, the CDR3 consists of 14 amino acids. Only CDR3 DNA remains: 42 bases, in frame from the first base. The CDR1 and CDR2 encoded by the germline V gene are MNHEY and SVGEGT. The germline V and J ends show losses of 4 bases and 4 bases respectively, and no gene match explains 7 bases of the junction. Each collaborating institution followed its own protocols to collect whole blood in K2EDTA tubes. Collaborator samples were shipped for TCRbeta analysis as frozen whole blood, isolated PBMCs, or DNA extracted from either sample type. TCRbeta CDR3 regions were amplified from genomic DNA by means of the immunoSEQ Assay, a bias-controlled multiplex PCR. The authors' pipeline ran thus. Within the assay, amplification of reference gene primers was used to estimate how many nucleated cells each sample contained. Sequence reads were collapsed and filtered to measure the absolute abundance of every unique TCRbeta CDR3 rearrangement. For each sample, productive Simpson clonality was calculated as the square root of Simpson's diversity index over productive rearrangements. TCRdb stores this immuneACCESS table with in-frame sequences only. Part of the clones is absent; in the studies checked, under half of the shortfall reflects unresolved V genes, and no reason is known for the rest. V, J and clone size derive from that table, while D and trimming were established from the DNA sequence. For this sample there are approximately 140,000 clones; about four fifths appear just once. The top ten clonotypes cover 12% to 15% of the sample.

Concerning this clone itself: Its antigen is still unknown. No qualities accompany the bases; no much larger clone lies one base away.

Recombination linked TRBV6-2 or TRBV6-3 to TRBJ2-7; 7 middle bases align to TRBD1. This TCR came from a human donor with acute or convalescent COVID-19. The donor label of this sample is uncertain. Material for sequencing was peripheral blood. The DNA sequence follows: TGTGCCAGCAGTTTACCGGACAGGTTGTACGAGCAGTACTTC. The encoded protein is CASSLPDRLYEQYF.